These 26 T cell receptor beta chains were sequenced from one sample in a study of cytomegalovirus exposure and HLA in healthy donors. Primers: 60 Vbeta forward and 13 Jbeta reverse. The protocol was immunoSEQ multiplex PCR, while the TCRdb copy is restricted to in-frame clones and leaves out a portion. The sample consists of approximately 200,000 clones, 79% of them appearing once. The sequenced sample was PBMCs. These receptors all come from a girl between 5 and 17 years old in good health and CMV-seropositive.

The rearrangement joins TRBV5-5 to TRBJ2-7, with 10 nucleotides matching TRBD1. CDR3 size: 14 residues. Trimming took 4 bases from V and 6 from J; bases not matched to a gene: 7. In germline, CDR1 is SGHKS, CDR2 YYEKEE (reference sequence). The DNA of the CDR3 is TGTGCCAGCAGCGGGGGACAGGGGTCGAGCGAGCAGTACTTC. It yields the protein CASSGGQGSSEQYF. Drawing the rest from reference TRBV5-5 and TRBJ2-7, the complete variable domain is DAGVTQSPTHLIKTRGQQVTLRCSPISGHKSVSWYQQVLGQGPQFIFQYYEKEERGRGNFPDRFSARQFPNYSSELNVNALLLGDSALYLCASSGGQGSSEQYFGPGTRLTVT.

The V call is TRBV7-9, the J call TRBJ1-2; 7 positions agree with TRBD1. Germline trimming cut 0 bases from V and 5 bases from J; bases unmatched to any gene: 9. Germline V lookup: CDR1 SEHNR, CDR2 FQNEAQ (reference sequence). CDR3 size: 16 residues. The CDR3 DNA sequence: TGTGCCAGCAGCTTAGCAATCGGGACAGCCCATTATGGCTACACCTTC. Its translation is CASSLAIGTAHYGYTF.

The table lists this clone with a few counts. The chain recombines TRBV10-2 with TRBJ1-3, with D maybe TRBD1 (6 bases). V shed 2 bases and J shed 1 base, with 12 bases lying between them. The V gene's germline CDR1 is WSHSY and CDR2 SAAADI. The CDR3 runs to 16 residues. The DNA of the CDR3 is TGCGCCAGCAGTGAGACGAAGGGGGAGTCTGGAAACACCATATATTTT. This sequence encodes CASSETKGESGNTIYF.

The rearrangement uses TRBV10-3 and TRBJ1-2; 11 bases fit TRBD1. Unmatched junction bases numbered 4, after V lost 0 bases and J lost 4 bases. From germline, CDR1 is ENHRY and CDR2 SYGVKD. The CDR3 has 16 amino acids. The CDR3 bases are TGTGCCATCAGTGAGTCCGGGACAGGGGGACCCTATGGCTACACCTTC. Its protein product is CAISESGTGGPYGYTF.

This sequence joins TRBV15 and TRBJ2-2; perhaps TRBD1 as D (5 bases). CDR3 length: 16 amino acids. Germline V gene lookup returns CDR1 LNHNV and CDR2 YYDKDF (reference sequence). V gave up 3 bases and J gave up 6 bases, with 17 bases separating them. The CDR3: CATSSYLREQAGELFF. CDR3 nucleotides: TGTGCCACCAGCAGTTATCTGCGCGAACAGGCCGGGGAGCTGTTTTTT.

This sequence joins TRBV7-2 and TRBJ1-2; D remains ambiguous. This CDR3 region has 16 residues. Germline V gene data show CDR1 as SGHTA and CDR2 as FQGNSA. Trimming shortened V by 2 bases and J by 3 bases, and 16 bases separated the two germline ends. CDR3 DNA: TGTGCCAGCAGCTTATTGGCGGCCCTATCGCACTATGGCTACACCTTC. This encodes CASSLLAALSHYGYTF.

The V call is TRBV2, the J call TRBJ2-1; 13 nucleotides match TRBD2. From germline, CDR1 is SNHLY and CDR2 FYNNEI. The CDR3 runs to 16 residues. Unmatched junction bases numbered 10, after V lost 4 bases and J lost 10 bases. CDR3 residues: CASSGLAGGGGLEQFF. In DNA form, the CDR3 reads TGTGCCAGCAGTGGACTAGCGGGGGGTGGTGGGCTGGAGCAGTTCTTC.

DNA for the CDR3: TGCAGCGTTGTGTCGCCGGCGGGGGAGCAGTACTTC. Residues: CSVVSPAGEQYF. The J gene is TRBJ2-7, the V gene TRBV29-1; possibly TRBD2 for D (6 bases). V lost 4 bases and J 7 bases, leaving 14 bases between the germline ends. The length of the CDR3 is 12 residues. CDR1 and CDR2 from the germline V gene are SQVTM and ANQGSEA.

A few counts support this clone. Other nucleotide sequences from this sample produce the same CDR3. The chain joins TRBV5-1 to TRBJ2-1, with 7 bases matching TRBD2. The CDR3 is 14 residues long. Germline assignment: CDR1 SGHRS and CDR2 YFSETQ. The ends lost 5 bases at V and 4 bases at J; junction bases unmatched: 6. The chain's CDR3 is CASSGSGAYNEQFF. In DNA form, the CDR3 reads TGCGCCAGCAGTGGGAGCGGGGCTTACAATGAGCAGTTCTTC.

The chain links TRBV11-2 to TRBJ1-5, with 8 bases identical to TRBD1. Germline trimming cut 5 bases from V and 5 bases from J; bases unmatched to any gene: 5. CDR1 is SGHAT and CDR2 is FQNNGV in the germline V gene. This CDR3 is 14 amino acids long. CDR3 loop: CASSPAGGYQPQHF. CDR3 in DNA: TGTGCCAGCAGCCCCGCAGGGGGCTATCAGCCCCAGCATTTT.

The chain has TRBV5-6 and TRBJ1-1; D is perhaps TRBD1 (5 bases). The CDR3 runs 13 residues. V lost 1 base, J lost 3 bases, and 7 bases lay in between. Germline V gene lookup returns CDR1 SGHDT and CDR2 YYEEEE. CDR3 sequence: CASSLRGDTEAFF. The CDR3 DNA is TGTGCCAGCAGCTTGAGGGGCGACACTGAAGCTTTCTTT.

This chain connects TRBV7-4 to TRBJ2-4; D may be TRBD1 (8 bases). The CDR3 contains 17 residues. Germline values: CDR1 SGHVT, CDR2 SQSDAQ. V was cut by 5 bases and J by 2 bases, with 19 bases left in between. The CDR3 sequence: CASSSEQGGGSKNIQYF. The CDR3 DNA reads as TGTGCCAGCAGCAGTGAACAGGGGGGGGGATCCAAAAACATTCAGTACTTC.

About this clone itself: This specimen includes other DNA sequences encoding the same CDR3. CDR3 in amino acids: CASSQGEAFYNEQFF. The CDR3 DNA reads as TGTGCCAGCAGCCAAGGAGAGGCTTTCTACAATGAGCAGTTCTTC. The rearrangement uses TRBV4-2 and TRBJ2-1; D is unclear. The CDR3 totals 15 residues. From germline, CDR1 is LGHNA and CDR2 YNFKEQ. V gave up 1 base and J gave up 3 bases, with 10 bases separating them.

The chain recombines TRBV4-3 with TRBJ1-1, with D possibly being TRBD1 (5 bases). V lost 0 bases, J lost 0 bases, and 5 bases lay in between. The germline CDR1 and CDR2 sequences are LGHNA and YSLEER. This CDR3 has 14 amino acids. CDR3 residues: CASSQEDMNTEAFF. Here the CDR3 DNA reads TGCGCCAGCAGCCAAGAGGACATGAACACTGAAGCTTTCTTT.

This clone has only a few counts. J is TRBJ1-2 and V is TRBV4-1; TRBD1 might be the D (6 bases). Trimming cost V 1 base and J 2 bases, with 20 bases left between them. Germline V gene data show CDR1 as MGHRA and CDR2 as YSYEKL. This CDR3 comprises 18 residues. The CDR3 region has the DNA TGCGCCAGCAGCCAAGGGGGTGGGCAGGGGCGGGGGAACTATGGCTACACCTTC. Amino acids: CASSQGGGQGRGNYGYTF.

CDR3 residues: CASSTGQNTEAFF. Here the CDR3 DNA reads TGTGCCAGCAGCACTGGACAGAACACTGAAGCTTTCTTT. V is TRBV5-4 and J is TRBJ1-1; D may be TRBD1 (5 bases). V was cut by 4 bases and J by 1 base, with 8 bases left in between. Germline-derived CDR1 and CDR2 are SGHNT and YYREEE (reference sequence). The CDR3 totals 13 residues. The whole variable domain, remainder taken from reference TRBV5-4 and TRBJ1-1, is ETGVTQSPTHLIKTRGQQVTLRCSSQSGHNTVSWYQQALGQGPQFIFQYYREEENGRGNFPPRFSGLQFPNYSSELNVNALELDDSALYLCASSTGQNTEAFFGQGTRLTVV.

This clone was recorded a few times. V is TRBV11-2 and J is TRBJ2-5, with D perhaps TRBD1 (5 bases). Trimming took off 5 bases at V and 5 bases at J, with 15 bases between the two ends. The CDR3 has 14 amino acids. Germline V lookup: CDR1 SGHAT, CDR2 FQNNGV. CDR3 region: CASSRGAISETQYF. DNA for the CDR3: TGTGCCAGCAGCCGTGGGGCCATTTCCGAGACCCAGTACTTC.

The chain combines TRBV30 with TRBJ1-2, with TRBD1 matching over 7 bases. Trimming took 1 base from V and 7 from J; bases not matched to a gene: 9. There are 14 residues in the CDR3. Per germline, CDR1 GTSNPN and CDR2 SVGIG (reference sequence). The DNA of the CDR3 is TGTGCCTGGAGTGCCCTTGGAGGGGGCCTTGGCTACACCTTC. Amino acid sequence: CAWSALGGGLGYTF.

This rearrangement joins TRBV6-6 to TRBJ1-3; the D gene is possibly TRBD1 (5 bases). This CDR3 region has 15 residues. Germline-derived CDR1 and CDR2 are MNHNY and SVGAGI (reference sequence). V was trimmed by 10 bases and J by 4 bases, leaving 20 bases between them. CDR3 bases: TGTGCCACAACTTCTCCCGGGGCGGGAGGAAACACCATATATTTT. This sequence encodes CATTSPGAGGNTIYF.

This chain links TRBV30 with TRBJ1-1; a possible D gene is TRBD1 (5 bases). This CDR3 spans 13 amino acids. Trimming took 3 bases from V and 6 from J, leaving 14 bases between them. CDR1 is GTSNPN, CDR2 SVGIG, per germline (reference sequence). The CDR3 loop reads CAWSTGRGAEAFF. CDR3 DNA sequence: TGTGCCTGGAGCACAGGTCGGGGGGCTGAAGCTTTCTTT. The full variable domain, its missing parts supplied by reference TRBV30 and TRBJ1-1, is SQTIHQWPATLVQPVGSPLSLECTVEGTSNPNLYWYRQAAGRGLQLLFYSVGIGQISSEVPQNLSASRPQDRQFILSSKKLLLSDSGFYLCAWSTGRGAEAFFGQGTRLTVV.

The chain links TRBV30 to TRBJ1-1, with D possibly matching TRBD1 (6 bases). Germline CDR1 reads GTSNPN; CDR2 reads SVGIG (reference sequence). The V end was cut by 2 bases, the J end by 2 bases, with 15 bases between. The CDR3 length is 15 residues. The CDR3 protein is CAWSITGRGNTEAFF. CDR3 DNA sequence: TGTGCCTGGAGTATCACAGGGAGGGGAAACACTGAAGCTTTCTTT.

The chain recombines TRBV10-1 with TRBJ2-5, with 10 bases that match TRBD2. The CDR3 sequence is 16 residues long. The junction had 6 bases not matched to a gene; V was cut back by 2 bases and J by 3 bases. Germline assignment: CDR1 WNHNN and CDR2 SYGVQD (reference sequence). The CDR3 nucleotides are TGCGCCAGCAGTGAGGAACGGACTAGCGGTGAAGAGACCCAGTACTTC. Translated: CASSEERTSGEETQYF.

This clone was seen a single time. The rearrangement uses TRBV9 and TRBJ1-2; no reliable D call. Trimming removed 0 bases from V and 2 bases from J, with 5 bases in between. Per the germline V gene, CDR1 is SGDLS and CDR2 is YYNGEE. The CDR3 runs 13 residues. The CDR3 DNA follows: TGTGCCAGCAGCGTAGTGGGCAACTATGGCTACACCTTC. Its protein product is CASSVVGNYGYTF.

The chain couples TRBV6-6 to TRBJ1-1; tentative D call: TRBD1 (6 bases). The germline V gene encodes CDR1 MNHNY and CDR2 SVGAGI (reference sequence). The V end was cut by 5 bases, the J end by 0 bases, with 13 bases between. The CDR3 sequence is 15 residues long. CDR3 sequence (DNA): TGTGCCAGCAGTCCTACAGGGTTCATGAACACTGAAGCTTTCTTT. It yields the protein CASSPTGFMNTEAFF.

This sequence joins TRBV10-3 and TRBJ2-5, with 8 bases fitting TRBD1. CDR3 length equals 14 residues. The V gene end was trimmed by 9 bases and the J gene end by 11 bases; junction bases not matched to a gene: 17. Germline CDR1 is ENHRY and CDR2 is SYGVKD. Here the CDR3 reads CAIQSDRGGTYQYF. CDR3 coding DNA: TGTGCCATTCAATCTGACAGGGGAGGAACGTATCAGTACTTC.

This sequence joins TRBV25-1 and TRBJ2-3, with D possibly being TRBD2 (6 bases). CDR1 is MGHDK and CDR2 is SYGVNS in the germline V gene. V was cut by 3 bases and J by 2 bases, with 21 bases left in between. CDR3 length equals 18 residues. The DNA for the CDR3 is TGTGCCAGCAGTGATTCCGGCCGGCTAGCGAAGGACACAGATACGCAGTATTTT. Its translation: CASSDSGRLAKDTDTQYF.